This T cell receptor beta chain was profiled in a study of shared clonotypes between healthy human individuals. Regarding the study as a whole: It was only blood that was sampled, and tissue repertoires likely differ. Compared with clonotypes that all four donors shared, non-shared clonotypes had lower generation probabilities.

The CDR3 spans 13 residues. Trimming removed 6 bases at V and 4 bases at J, with 12 bases between. The germline V gene has CDR1 MDHEN and CDR2 SYDVKM. TCRdb's copy holds only in-frame clones and misses some; the assay was immunoSEQ multiplex PCR. The sample lists 730,000 or so clones, about three quarters occurring once. About this clone: Its antigen is unknown.

This clonotype was sampled from a woman aged 25-40 years in good health. Sequenced: memory CD4+ T cells sorted from blood. The subset was: CD45RA-negative fraction. This sequence joins TRBV28 and TRBJ1-2, with unresolved D. This CDR3 is CASSGEPVYGYTF. In nucleotides, the CDR3 is TGTGCCAGCAGCGGGGAACCCGTCTATGGCTACACCTTC.